The 25 T cell receptor beta chains below come from one sample, sequenced in a study of CD8 T cells in Susac syndrome. An input of about 0.5 to 1 ug of RNA was subjected to reverse transcription using random hexamers. TCRdb independently ran MiXCR on the immunoSEQ multiplex PCR reads; one entry per CDR3 protein. In the table there are 180,000 or so distinct CDR3 sequences, around 95% of which are singletons. Sequencing was carried out using CD4+ T cells from PBMCs. These TCRs come from a human donor in good health.

The chain uses TRBV7-9 and TRBJ1-6, with TRBD1 matching 7 bases. Unmatched junction bases numbered 2, after V lost 0 bases and J lost 9 bases. The CDR3 contains 14 residues. Germline V gene lookup returns CDR1 SEHNR and CDR2 FQNEAQ (reference sequence). CDR3 in amino acids: CASSLAGQSSPLHF. The CDR3 DNA follows: TGTGCCAGCAGCTTAGCGGGACAGAGTTCACCCCTCCACTTT.

The V and J genes are TRBV12-3 or TRBV12-4 and TRBJ2-5; weak D call: TRBD1 (6 bases). Between the trimmed V and J ends, which lost 5 bases and 5 bases, there was a span of 18 bases. This CDR3 contains 15 residues. The CDR3 DNA sequence: TGTGCCAGCAGTACCGGGACACCAACATTGGAGACCCAGTACTTC. Translation: CASSTGTPTLETQYF.

A remark on this clonotype: One end of the junction does not line up with germline, which may come from a read error. This chain links TRBV20-1 with TRBJ1-4; 10 nucleotides line up with TRBD1. Germline CDR1 is DFQATT and CDR2 is SNEGSKA (reference sequence). CDR3 length: 11 amino acids. The CDR3 reads CSARSGQGTVF. The CDR3 DNA is TGCAGTGCTAGATCGGGACAGGGGACGGTCTTT.

The chain uses TRBV20-1 and TRBJ2-6; 7 bases line up with TRBD2. The V gene's germline CDR1 is DFQATT and CDR2 SNEGSKA (reference sequence). CDR3 size: 16 residues. The V gene end was trimmed by 3 bases and the J gene end by 2 bases; junction bases not matched to a gene: 7. The CDR3 coding sequence is TGCAGTGCTAGTCCTTTGGCGGGGGCTGGGGCCAACGTCCTGACTTTC. It translates to CSASPLAGAGANVLTF.

The chain has TRBV4-1 and TRBJ1-5, with TRBD1 matching 7 bases. The trim removed 2 bases at V and 2 bases at J, leaving 3 bases unmatched. Germline V gene lookup returns CDR1 MGHRA and CDR2 YSYEKL. The CDR3 is 15 residues long. DNA for the CDR3: TGCGCCAGCAGCCAACCCGACAGGGGCAATCAGCCCCAGCATTTT. Translating it yields CASSQPDRGNQPQHF.

The chain employs TRBV4-1 and TRBJ1-6; 7 bases align to TRBD1. The J segment lost 5 bases and the V segment lost 4 bases, leaving 17 bases of the junction unmatched. The CDR3 has 19 amino acids. The germline gives CDR1 MGHRA, CDR2 YSYEKL. In nucleotides, the CDR3 is TGCGCCAGCAGCCGGATTGGCACAGCCGGGACAGCGAATAATTCACCCCTCCACTTT. Translated, it gives CASSRIGTAGTANNSPLHF.

V and J are TRBV25-1 and TRBJ2-3; the D gene is possibly TRBD2 (6 bases). The CDR3 loop spans 18 amino acids. The V and J ends lost 2 bases and 0 bases respectively, with 18 bases between them. Germline V CDR1 and CDR2: MGHDK, SYGVNS. As DNA, the CDR3 is TGTGCCAGCAGTGAAAGGGGTAGCGGAACCCCTAGCACAGATACGCAGTATTTT. It is translated as CASSERGSGTPSTDTQYF.

J is TRBJ2-1 and V is TRBV5-4, with no clear D. The CDR3 is made up of 11 amino acids. Germline lookup yields CDR1 SGHNT and CDR2 YYREEE (reference sequence). V was cut by 1 base and J by 7 bases, with 3 bases left in between. The CDR3 DNA follows: TGTGCCAGCAGCTTGACTAATGAGCAGTTCTTC. As protein: CASSLTNEQFF.

The J gene is TRBJ2-7, the V gene TRBV28; possible D gene TRBD1, 5 bases. The CDR3 length is 16 residues. Germline assignment: CDR1 MDHEN and CDR2 SYDVKM. The V end lost 8 bases, the J end lost 0 bases, and 20 bases lay between the germline ends. CDR3 coding DNA: TGTGCCAGCGGCTCCAGGGAAAACGCGGTCTCCTACGAGCAGTACGTC. It specifies CASGSRENAVSYEQYV.

J is TRBJ2-6 and V is TRBV11-2; no clear D. The CDR3 totals 15 residues. Germline CDR1 and CDR2: SGHAT and FQNNGV. Trimming stripped 1 base from V and 0 bases from J, with 4 bases between. The CDR3, as DNA: TGTGCCAGCAGCTTAGCCAGCTCTGGGGCCAACGTCCTGACTTTC. This gives the protein CASSLASSGANVLTF.

CDR3 region: CSAGGGRPYLGNEQFF. Here the CDR3 DNA reads TGCAGTGCTGGGGGAGGGAGACCCTACCTTGGGAATGAGCAGTTCTTC. V and J are TRBV20-1 and TRBJ2-1; 7 nucleotides agree with TRBD2. CDR1 and CDR2 (germline): DFQATT, SNEGSKA (reference sequence). The CDR3 totals 16 residues. V lost 5 bases and J lost 7; bases outside the gene matches: 17.

The J gene is TRBJ2-7, the V gene TRBV5-1; D may correspond to TRBD1 or TRBD2 (6 bases each). CDR3 length: 14 amino acids. Germline CDR1 SGHRS, CDR2 YFSETQ. Deletions cut 0 bases from V and 2 bases from J, with 9 bases between. As DNA, the CDR3 is TGCGCCAGCAGCTTGGAGGGGGGACCCTACGAGCAGTACTTC. Translating gives CASSLEGGPYEQYF.

The chain carries TRBV12-3 or TRBV12-4 and TRBJ2-3; 10 bases align to TRBD1. The CDR3 covers 15 residues. J gave up 6 bases and V 8 bases, and 11 bases lay outside the gene matches. Here the CDR3 reads CASGLTGGPSDTQYF. CDR3 DNA sequence: TGTGCCAGCGGATTGACAGGGGGCCCTTCTGATACGCAGTATTTT.

V gene TRBV18 combines with J gene TRBJ2-1, with a tentative D call TRBD1 (6 bases). CDR3 length: 17 amino acids. Trimming removed 3 bases from V and 10 bases from J, with 25 bases in between. CDR1 is KGHSH and CDR2 is LQKENI in the germline V gene. Here the CDR3 DNA reads TGTGCCAGCTCACCGCGCGATCTACAGGGAGTGTTTGAGGAGCAGTTCTTC. This translates into CASSPRDLQGVFEEQFF. Looking up the rest from reference TRBV18 and TRBJ2-1 gives the full variable domain: NAGVMQNPRHLVRRRGQEARLRCSPMKGHSHVYWYRQLPEEGLKFMVYLQKENIIDESGMPKERFSAEFPKEGPSILRIQQVVRGDSAAYFCASSPRDLQGVFEEQFFGPGTRLTVL.

This chain uses TRBV6-5 with TRBJ1-1; D may be TRBD1 (5 bases). The CDR3 loop spans 12 amino acids. Trimming pared 8 bases from V and 2 bases from J, leaving 9 bases between. Germline loops: CDR1 MNHEY, CDR2 SVGAGI. CDR3 in amino acids: CASGRGNTEAFF. The CDR3 nucleotides read TGTGCCAGCGGTCGGGGCAACACTGAAGCTTTCTTT.

This sequence joins TRBV3-1 and TRBJ1-5, with a weak D call TRBD1 (5 bases). This CDR3 has 15 amino acids. Germline loops: CDR1 LGHDT, CDR2 YNNKEL (reference sequence). The V end was cut by 0 bases, the J end by 7 bases, with 13 bases between. This chain's CDR3 is CASSQDGTSGQPQHF. CDR3 DNA sequence: TGTGCCAGCAGCCAAGATGGGACCTCGGGGCAGCCCCAGCATTTT.

CDR3: CASSPTGSGETQYF. DNA for the CDR3: TGTGCCAGTAGTCCGACCGGGTCCGGGGAGACCCAGTACTTC. The chain recombines TRBV19 with TRBJ2-5; D unresolved. This CDR3 has 14 amino acids. Germline CDR1 reads LNHDA; CDR2 reads SQIVND (reference sequence). Between the trimmed V and J ends, which lost 5 bases and 5 bases, there was a span of 15 bases.

The genes are TRBV9 and TRBJ1-2; D is undetermined. V dropped 0 bases and J dropped 2 bases, with 2 bases sitting between them. This CDR3 comprises 12 residues. Germline CDR1 SGDLS, CDR2 YYNGEE. The CDR3 coding sequence is TGTGCCAGCAGCGTAGAGAACTATGGCTACACCTTC. As protein: CASSVENYGYTF.

The chain uses TRBV6-5 and TRBJ2-1; a possible D gene is TRBD1 (6 bases). V lost 5 bases and J lost 15, with 17 bases in between. This CDR3 spans 12 amino acids. Germline V gene data show CDR1 as MNHEY and CDR2 as SVGAGI. CDR3 loop: CASSETGRPRFF. DNA of the CDR3: TGTGCCAGCAGTGAGACAGGCCGGCCTAGGTTCTTC.

The chain combines TRBV25-1 with TRBJ2-7; D is unclear. The CDR3 covers 13 residues. V dropped 4 bases and J dropped 3 bases, with 10 bases sitting between them. Germline assignment: CDR1 MGHDK and CDR2 SYGVNS. This CDR3 is CASSGRILYEQYF. In DNA, the CDR3 is TGTGCCAGCAGTGGCCGGATTCTCTACGAGCAGTACTTC.

J is TRBJ1-2 and V is TRBV20-1; 12 bases agree with TRBD1. Germline-derived CDR1 and CDR2 are DFQATT and SNEGSKA (reference sequence). CDR3 length: 14 amino acids. V lost 3 bases and J lost 10; bases outside the gene matches: 9. CDR3 nucleotides: TGCAGTGCTAGGGCCACCGGGACAGGGGGCGACTACACCTTC. It translates to CSARATGTGGDYTF.

The rearrangement links TRBV6-5 to TRBJ2-5; 13 bases match TRBD2. Germline trimming cut 6 bases from V and 0 bases from J; bases unmatched to any gene: 7. The length of the CDR3 is 17 residues. Germline assignment: CDR1 MNHEY and CDR2 SVGAGI. CDR3 protein: CASSLTSGGNYQETQYF. The CDR3 nucleotides are TGTGCCAGCAGCTTGACTAGCGGGGGGAACTACCAAGAGACCCAGTACTTC.

This clonotype has just one count. This rearrangement joins TRBV18 to TRBJ1-5; D perhaps matches TRBD1 (6 bases). CDR3 length: 14 residues. Germline V CDR1 and CDR2: KGHSH, LQKENI. The V end lost 5 bases, the J end lost 9 bases, and 17 bases lay between the germline ends. CDR3 amino acids: CASSRTEGILPQHF. CDR3 nucleotide sequence: TGTGCCAGCTCAAGGACAGAGGGGATCCTGCCCCAGCATTTT.

The V and J genes are TRBV6-6 and TRBJ2-5; D is undetermined. The germline gives CDR1 MNHNY, CDR2 SVGAGI (reference sequence). V was pared by 0 bases and J by 3 bases, with 11 bases between. The CDR3 has 15 amino acids. The CDR3, as DNA: TGTGCCAGCAGTTACTCGGGTTGGACGGAAGAGACCCAGTACTTC. Translating gives CASSYSGWTEETQYF.

The gene calls are TRBV5-6 and TRBJ1-2, with a weak D call TRBD1 (5 bases). With 5 bases removed from V and 5 bases from J, the gap between germline ends came to 19 bases. Germline CDR1 and CDR2: SGHDT and YYEEEE. This CDR3 spans 15 amino acids. CDR3: CASRTIQVSKYGYTF. In DNA, the CDR3 is TGTGCCAGCAGAACTATACAGGTCTCGAAGTATGGCTACACCTTC. Together with reference TRBV5-6 and TRBJ1-2, the CDR3 gives the full variable domain: DAGVTQSPTHLIKTRGQQVTLRCSPKSGHDTVSWYQQALGQGPQFIFQYYEEEERQRGNFPDRFSGHQFPNYSSELNVNALLLGDSALYLCASRTIQVSKYGYTFGSGTRLTVV.